This T cell receptor (beta chain) was recorded in a study of technical replicates of blood from several donors (dated by TCRdb to about 2017). The CDR3 spans 15 residues, from the cysteine through the phenylalanine. CDR3 DNA is the only sequence kept; it has 45 bases, read in frame from the first base. The germline V gene provides CDR1 SGHDT and CDR2 YYEEEE. Deletion took 2 bases off V and 2 bases off J, with a span of 13 bases between the germline ends. A note on this clone: Its antigen has not been determined. It has no much larger one-base neighbor in the sample; base qualities were not kept.

The library came from the immunoSEQ multiplex PCR assay. What TCRdb holds here is the immuneACCESS table cut down to in-frame rearrangements. Part of the clones is not present; checked against another copy, under half of the missing clones reflect an unresolved V gene, and the others are unexplained. This sample lists about 15,000 clones; about four fifths were detected once. Of the sample, around 10% is held by the ten largest clones. Material: PBMCs. The chain couples TRBV5-6 to TRBJ2-5; a weak D assignment points to TRBD1 (6 bases agree). The TCR sequence derives from a human donor in good health. Some clones in this sample may be carry-over from other donors' samples. The nucleotides are TGTGCCAGCAGCTTCCCGACAGGAAGACAAGAGACCCAGTACTTC. Its coded protein is CASSFPTGRQETQYF.